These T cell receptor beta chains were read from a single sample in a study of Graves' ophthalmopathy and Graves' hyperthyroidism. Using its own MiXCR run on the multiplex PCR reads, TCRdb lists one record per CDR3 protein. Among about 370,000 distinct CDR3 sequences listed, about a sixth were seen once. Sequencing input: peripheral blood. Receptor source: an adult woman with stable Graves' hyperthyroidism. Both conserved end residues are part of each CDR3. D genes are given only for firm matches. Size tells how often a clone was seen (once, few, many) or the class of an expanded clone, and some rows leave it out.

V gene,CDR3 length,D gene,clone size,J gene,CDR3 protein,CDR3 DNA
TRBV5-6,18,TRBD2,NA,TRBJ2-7,CASSFEFSGRPRLSEQYF,TGTGCCAGCAGCTTTGAATTTAGCGGGAGGCCCCGCCTCTCCGAGCAGTACTTC
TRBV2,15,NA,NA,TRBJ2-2,CASRKGRGRTGELFF,TGTGCCAGCAGAAAGGGCAGGGGTCGGACCGGGGAGCTGTTTTTT
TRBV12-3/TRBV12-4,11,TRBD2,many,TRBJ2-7,CASGGGYEQYF,TGTGCCAGCGGGGGAGGGTACGAGCAGTACTTC
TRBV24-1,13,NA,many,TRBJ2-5,CATSVRGQETQYF,TGTGCCACCAGTGTACGGGGACAAGAGACCCAGTACTTC
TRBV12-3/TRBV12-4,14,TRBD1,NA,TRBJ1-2,CASSPSGQGYGYTF,TGTGCCAGCAGCCCCTCCGGACAGGGCTATGGCTACACCTTC
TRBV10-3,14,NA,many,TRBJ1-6,CAISEIGGRSPLHF,TGTGCCATCAGTGAAATTGGGGGGCGGTCACCCCTCCACTTT
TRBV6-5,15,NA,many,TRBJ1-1,CASSSEGAGKAEAFF,TGTGCCAGCAGTTCTGAAGGGGCAGGGAAGGCTGAAGCTTTCTTT
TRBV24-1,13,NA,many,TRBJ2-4,CATSAGDKNIQYF,TGTGCCACCAGTGCAGGGGACAAAAACATTCAGTACTTC
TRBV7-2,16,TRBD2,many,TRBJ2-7,CASSLDGGTSDYEQYF,TGTGCCAGCAGCTTAGATGGAGGGACTAGCGACTACGAGCAGTACTTC
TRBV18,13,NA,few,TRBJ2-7,CASSRTRALEQYF,TGTGCCAGCTCTAGGACAAGGGCTCTGGAGCAGTACTTC
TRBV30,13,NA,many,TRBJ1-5,CAWTTGNNQPQHF,TGTGCCTGGACTACAGGGAACAATCAGCCCCAGCATTTT
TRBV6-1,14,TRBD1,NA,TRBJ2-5,CASSAGTAVETQYF,TGTGCCAGCTCTGCCGGGACAGCCGTAGAGACCCAGTACTTC
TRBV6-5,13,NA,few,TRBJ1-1,CASSSELNTEAFF,TGTGCCAGCAGTTCAGAGTTGAACACTGAAGCTTTCTTT
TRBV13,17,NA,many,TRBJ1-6,CASSRTRGGSYNSPLHF,TGTGCCAGCAGCCGAACCCGCGGGGGCTCCTATAATTCACCCCTCCACTTT
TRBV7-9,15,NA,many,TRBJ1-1,CASSIGDGGNTEAFF,TGTGCCAGCAGCATAGGGGACGGTGGGAACACTGAAGCTTTCTTT
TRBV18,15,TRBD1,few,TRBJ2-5,CASSPRDRGRVTQYF,TGTGCCAGCTCACCACGGGACAGGGGGCGAGTGACCCAGTACTTC
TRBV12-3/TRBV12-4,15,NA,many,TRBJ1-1,CASRLHGQPNTEAFF,TGTGCCAGCAGGCTACATGGACAGCCAAACACTGAAGCTTTCTTT
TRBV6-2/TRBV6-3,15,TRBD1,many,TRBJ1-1,CASTPLRDRGVEAFF,TGTGCCAGTACACCCCTCCGGGACAGGGGAGTTGAAGCTTTCTTT
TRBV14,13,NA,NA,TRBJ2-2,CASSQLLTGELFF,TGTGCCAGCAGCCAACTTTTGACCGGGGAGCTGTTTTTT
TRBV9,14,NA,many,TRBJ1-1,CASSVSVINTEAFF,TGTGCCAGCAGCGTAAGTGTAATTAACACTGAAGCTTTCTTT